A selection of T cell receptor beta chains follows, all from one sample in a study of radiation and T cells in renal cell carcinoma. Profiling relied on immunoSEQ multiplex PCR, and the TCRdb table lists in-frame clones only, not all of them. The sample holds 95,000 to 150,000 clones, approximately 85% seen once. The source was blood, collected from a patient whose treatment included radiotherapy and nephrectomy. All receptors derive from a man aged 45-65 years with renal cell carcinoma. Both conserved end residues are part of each CDR3. The order of the fields is CDR3 length, J gene, V gene, D gene, clone size, CDR3 DNA, CDR3 protein. D genes are given only for firm matches. Only part of the rows carry a size: once, few, many, or a class if the clone is expanded.

14,TRBJ1-2,TRBV6-5,.,.,TGTGCCAGCAGTTCGGGGACGGCCATTATTGGCTACACCTTC,CASSSGTAIIGYTF
12,TRBJ2-7,TRBV5-6,.,.,TGTGCCAGCAGCCCCATGACCTACGAGCAGTACTTC,CASSPMTYEQYF
13,TRBJ2-5,TRBV18,.,.,TGTGCCAGCTCACCAAGTCAGGGCTTGGCCCAGTACTTC,CASSPSQGLAQYF
13,TRBJ1-3,TRBV6-5,.,.,TGTGCCAGCAGCACCGTTCCTGGAAACACCATATATTTT,CASSTVPGNTIYF
15,TRBJ2-5,TRBV6-6,TRBD1,.,TGTGCCAGCAGTTACGGTGACAGGGGGCCAGAGACCCAGTACTTC,CASSYGDRGPETQYF
14,TRBJ1-4,TRBV9,.,.,TGTGCCAGCAGCCCGAGGCATGGTAATGAAAAACTGTTTTTT,CASSPRHGNEKLFF
14,TRBJ2-7,TRBV30,.,.,TGTGCCTGGAGGGTCAGGGGAGGCTCCTACGAGCAGTACTTC,CAWRVRGGSYEQYF
15,TRBJ2-1,TRBV27,.,.,TGTGCCAGCAGTTACCGGGACCTACCCTACAATGAGCAGTTCTTC,CASSYRDLPYNEQFF
13,TRBJ1-2,TRBV7-2,.,.,TGTGCCAGCAGCCTGGGCGGAGTCCTGGGCTACACCTTC,CASSLGGVLGYTF
15,TRBJ2-7,TRBV4-3,.,.,TGCGCCAGCAGCCAAGACCGGGTTCGCTCCTACGAGCAGTACTTC,CASSQDRVRSYEQYF
15,TRBJ1-5,TRBV2,.,.,TGTGCCAGCAGTCGCGGGACACTTAGCAATCAGCCCCAGCATTTT,CASSRGTLSNQPQHF
15,TRBJ2-5,TRBV7-7,.,once,TGTGCTAGCAGCGCAGCAGGAATCTCCCAAGAGACCCAGTACTTC,CASSAAGISQETQYF